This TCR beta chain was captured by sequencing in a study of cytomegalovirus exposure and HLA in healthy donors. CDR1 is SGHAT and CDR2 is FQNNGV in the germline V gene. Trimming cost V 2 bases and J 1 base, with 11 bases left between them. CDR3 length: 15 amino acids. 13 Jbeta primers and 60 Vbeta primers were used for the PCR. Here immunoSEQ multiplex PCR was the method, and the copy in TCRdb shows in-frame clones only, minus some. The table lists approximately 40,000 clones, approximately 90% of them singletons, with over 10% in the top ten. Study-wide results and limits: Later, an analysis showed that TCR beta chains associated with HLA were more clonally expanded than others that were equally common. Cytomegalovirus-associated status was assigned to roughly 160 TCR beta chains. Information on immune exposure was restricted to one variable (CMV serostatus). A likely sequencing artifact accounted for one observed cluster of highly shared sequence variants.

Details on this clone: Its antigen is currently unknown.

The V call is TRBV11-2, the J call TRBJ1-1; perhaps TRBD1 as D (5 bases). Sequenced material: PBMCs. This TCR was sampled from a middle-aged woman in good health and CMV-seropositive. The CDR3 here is CASSLSAGWNTEAFF. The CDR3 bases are TGTGCCAGCAGCTTATCGGCAGGGTGGAACACTGAAGCTTTCTTT.